This record covers a single TCR beta chain. The sample comes from a study of blood T cell repertoires in COVID-19. As for the study in general: The samples span acute and convalescent COVID-19 from the United States, Italy and Spain. Sources were T cells, B-cell-depleted T cells, or PBMCs; the material itself was cDNA or gDNA.

Cohorts were assigned according to the clinical history that participants reported. V was clipped by 2 bases and J by 4 bases, with 14 bases between them. Germline V gene sequence: CDR1 SNHLY, CDR2 FYNNEI. CDR3 size: 15 residues. As processed by the authors: Amplification with reference gene primers provided the estimates of nucleated cell counts. Assay: immunoSEQ multiplex PCR; the TCRdb copy retains only in-frame clones and omits some. Clone size and V and J calls were adopted from that table, with D and trimming inferred from the DNA. The sample has about 220,000 clones, 84% seen once. Sequenced: PBMCs or T cells enriched from blood (not recorded which). The sequence was obtained from a woman between 40 and 50 years old who had recovered from COVID-19. The chain is built from TRBV2 and TRBJ1-1; a possible D gene is TRBD1 (6 bases). The CDR3 nucleotides read TGTGCCAGCAGTGAACGACAGGCAGGGAGCACTGAAGCTTTCTTT. It encodes CASSERQAGSTEAFF.